This T cell receptor (beta chain) was sequenced for a study of identical twins. This clonotype was found a few times. From the 5' RACE reads, TCRdb called clonotypes with MiXCR, one entry per CDR3 protein. The sample lists 500,000 or so distinct CDR3 sequences; about 20% were seen once. Germline loops: CDR1 DFQATT, CDR2 SNEGSKA (reference sequence). Trimming left V 0 bases short and J 7 bases short, with 16 bases between. The CDR3 length is 15 residues. These data also featured in a second study, about T cells expressing NK-cell markers. From that study: The dominant NKG2C+ clonotypes represented about 1.0-7.5% of CD8+ T cells in more than five donors. In four donors, dominant clonotypes made up about 25-60.1% of CD3+CD56-NKG2C+ cells. Specificity for HCMV among expanded NKG2C+ T cell clones was not established.

This clonotype was sampled from a woman aged 18-29 years in good health. The source material was CD4+ T cells sorted from blood. This chain uses TRBV20-1 with TRBJ2-1; D not resolved. CDR3 in amino acids: CSARERAVGTNEQFF. DNA for the CDR3: TGCAGTGCTAGAGAGCGCGCGGTTGGCACTAATGAGCAGTTCTTC.